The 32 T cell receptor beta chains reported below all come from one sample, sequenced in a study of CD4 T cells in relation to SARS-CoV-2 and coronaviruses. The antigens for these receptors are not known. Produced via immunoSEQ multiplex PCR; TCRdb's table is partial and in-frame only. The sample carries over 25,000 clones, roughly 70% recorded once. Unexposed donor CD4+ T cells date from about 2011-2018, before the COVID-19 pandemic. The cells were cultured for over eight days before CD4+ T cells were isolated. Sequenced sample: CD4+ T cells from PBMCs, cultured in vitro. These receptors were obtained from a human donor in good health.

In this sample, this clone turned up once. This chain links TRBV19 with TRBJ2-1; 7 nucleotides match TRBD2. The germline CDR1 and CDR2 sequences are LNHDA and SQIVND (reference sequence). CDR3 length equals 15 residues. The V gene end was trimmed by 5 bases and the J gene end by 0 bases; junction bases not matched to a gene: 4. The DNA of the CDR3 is TGTGCCAGTAGTTCAAGCGGGGTCTCCTACAATGAGCAGTTCTTC. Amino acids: CASSSSGVSYNEQFF.

The CDR3 region has the DNA TGTGCCAGCAGTGTTGGCGGGAGGGCCGTTGAGCAGTTCTTC. Translating gives CASSVGGRAVEQFF. The rearrangement uses TRBV25-1 and TRBJ2-1, with 9 bases aligning to TRBD2. Germline V gives CDR1 MGHDK, CDR2 SYGVNS. The CDR3 runs 14 residues. V trimming: 4 bases; J trimming: 9 bases; junction bases outside the gene matches: 7.

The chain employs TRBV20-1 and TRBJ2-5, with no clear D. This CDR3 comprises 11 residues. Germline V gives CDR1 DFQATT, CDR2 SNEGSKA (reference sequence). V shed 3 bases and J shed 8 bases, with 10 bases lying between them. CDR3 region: CSARGSETQYF. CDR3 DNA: TGCAGTGCTAGGGGCAGCGAAACCCAGTACTTC.

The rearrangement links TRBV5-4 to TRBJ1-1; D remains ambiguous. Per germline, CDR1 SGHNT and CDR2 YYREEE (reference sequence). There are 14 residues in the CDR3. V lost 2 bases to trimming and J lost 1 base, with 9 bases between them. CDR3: CASSFFAGNTEAFF. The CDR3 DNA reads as TGTGCCAGCAGCTTCTTTGCGGGGAACACTGAAGCTTTCTTT.

The CDR3 reads CASSDRVGDTQYF. The DNA for the CDR3 is TGTGCCAGCAGTGACCGGGTCGGGGATACGCAGTATTTT. The rearrangement joins TRBV6-4 to TRBJ2-3; D not certain. The V end was cut by 2 bases, the J end by 6 bases, with 9 bases between. The CDR3 covers 13 residues. Germline lookup yields CDR1 MRHNA and CDR2 SNTAGT.

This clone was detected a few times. The chain's CDR3 is CASGRRGIDEKLFF. The CDR3, as DNA: TGTGCCAGCGGCAGGAGGGGGATTGATGAAAAACTGTTTTTT. The chain joins TRBV7-2 to TRBJ1-4; the D gene is possibly TRBD1 (6 bases). CDR3 length: 14 residues. With 8 bases removed from V and 6 bases from J, the gap between germline ends came to 16 bases. Germline V CDR1 and CDR2: SGHTA, FQGNSA.

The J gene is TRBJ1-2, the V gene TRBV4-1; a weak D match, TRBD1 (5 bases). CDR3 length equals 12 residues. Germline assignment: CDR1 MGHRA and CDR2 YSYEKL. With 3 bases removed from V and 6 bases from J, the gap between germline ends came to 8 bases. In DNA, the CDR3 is TGCGCCAGCAGCCAGGGACTAAATGGCTACACCTTC. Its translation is CASSQGLNGYTF.

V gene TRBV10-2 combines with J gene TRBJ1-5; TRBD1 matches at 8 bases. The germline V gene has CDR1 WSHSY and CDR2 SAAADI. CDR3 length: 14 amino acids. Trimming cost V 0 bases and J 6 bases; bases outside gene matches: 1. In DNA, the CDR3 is TGCGCCAGCAGTGAGTCCCAGGGGGCTCAGCCCCAGCATTTT. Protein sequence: CASSESQGAQPQHF.

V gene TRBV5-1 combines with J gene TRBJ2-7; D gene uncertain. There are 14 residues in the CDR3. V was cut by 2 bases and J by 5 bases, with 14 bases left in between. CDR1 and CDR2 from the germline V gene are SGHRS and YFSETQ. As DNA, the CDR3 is TGCGCCAGCAGCTTAGGCTGGGCCAGTGACGAGCAGTACTTC. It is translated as CASSLGWASDEQYF. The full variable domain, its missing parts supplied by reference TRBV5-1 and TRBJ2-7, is KAGVTQTPRYLIKTRGQQVTLSCSPISGHRSVSWYQQTPGQGLQFLFEYFSETQRNKGNFPGRFSGRQFSNSRSEMNVSTLELGDSALYLCASSLGWASDEQYFGPGTRLTVT.

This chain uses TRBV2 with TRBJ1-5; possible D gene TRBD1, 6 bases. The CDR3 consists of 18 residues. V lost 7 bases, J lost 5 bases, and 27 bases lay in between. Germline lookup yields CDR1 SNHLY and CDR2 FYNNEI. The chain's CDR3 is CASNGQGLWRGRDQPQHF. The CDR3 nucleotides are TGTGCCAGCAACGGCCAGGGGCTCTGGCGGGGGAGGGATCAGCCCCAGCATTTT. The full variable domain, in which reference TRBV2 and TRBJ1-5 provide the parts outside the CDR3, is EPEVTQTPSHQVTQMGQEVILRCVPISNHLYFYWYRQILGQKVEFLVSFYNNEISEKSEIFDDQFSVERPDGSNFTLKIRSTKLEDSAMYFCASNGQGLWRGRDQPQHFGDGTRLSIL.

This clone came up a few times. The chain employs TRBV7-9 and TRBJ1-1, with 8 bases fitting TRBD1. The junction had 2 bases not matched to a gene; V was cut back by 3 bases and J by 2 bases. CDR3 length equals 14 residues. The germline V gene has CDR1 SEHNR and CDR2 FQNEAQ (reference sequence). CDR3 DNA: TGTGCCAGCAGCTTTCAGGGGGCCAACACTGAAGCTTTCTTT. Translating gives CASSFQGANTEAFF. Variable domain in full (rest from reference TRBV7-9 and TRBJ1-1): DTGVSQNPRHKITKRGQNVTFRCDPISEHNRLYWYRQTLGQGPEFLTYFQNEAQLEKSRLLSDRFSAERPKGSFSTLEIQRTEQGDSAMYLCASSFQGANTEAFFGQGTRLTVV.

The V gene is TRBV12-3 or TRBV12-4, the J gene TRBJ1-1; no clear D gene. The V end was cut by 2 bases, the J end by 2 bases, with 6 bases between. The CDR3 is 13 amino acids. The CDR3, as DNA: TGTGCCAGCAGTTTATCCCCCAACACTGAAGCTTTCTTT. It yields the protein CASSLSPNTEAFF.

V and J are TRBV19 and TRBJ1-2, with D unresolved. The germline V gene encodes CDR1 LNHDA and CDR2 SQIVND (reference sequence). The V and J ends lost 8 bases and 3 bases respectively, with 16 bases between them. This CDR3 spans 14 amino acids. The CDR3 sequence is CASHSPPEDYGYTF. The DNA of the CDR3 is TGTGCCAGTCACTCCCCCCCCGAGGACTATGGCTACACCTTC.

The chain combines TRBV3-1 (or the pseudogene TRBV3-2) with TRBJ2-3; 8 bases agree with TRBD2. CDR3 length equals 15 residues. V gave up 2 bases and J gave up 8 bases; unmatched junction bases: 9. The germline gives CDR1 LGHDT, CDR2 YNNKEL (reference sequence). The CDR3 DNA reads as TGTGCCAGCAGCCAAACAGCGGGGGACATTCTTACGCAGTATTTT. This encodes CASSQTAGDILTQYF.

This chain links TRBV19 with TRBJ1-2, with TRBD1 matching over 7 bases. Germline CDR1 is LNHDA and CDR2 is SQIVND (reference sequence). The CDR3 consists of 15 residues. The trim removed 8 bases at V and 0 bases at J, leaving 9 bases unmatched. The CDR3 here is CASLIPGQSNYGYTF. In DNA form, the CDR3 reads TGTGCCAGTCTAATACCGGGACAGTCTAACTATGGCTACACCTTC.

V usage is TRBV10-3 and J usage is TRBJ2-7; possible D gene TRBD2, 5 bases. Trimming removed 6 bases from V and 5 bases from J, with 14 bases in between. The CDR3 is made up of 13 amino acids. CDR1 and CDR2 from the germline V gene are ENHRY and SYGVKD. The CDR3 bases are TGTGCCATCAGACCAGATCGGGGAGACGAGCAGTACTTC. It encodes CAIRPDRGDEQYF.

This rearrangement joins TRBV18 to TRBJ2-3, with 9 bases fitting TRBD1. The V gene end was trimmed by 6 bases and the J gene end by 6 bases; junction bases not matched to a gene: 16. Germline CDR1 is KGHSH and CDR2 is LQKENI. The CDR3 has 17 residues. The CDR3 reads CASSLEQGAQAPDTQYF. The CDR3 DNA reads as TGTGCCAGCTCCCTCGAACAGGGGGCGCAGGCACCCGATACGCAGTATTTT.

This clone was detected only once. Written as DNA, the CDR3 is TGTGCCAGCAGTCCAGCCGCAGGGTCCGCGACCCAGTACTTC. Residues: CASSPAAGSATQYF. The chain combines TRBV7-6 with TRBJ2-5; D is perhaps TRBD1 (5 bases). The germline V gene encodes CDR1 SGHVS and CDR2 FNYEAQ. Trimming took 6 bases from V and 7 from J, leaving 18 bases between them. The CDR3 extends over 14 amino acids.

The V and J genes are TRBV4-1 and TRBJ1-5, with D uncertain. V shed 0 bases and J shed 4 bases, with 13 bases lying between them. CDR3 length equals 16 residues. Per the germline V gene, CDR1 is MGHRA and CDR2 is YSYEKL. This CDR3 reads CASSQEAGLGNQPQHF. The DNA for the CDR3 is TGCGCCAGCAGCCAAGAAGCCGGACTGGGTAATCAGCCCCAGCATTTT.

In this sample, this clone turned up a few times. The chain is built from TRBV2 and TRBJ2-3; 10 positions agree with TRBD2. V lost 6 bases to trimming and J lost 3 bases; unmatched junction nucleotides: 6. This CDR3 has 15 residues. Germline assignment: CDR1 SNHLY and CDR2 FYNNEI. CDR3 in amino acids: CASRIQRGGTDTQYF. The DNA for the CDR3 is TGTGCCAGCAGAATTCAGCGGGGGGGGACAGATACGCAGTATTTT.

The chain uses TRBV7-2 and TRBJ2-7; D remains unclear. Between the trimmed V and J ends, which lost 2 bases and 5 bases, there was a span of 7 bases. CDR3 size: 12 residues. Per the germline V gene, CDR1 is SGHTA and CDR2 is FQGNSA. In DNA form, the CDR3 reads TGTGCCAGCAGCTTAAACACCCACGAGCAGTACTTC. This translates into CASSLNTHEQYF.

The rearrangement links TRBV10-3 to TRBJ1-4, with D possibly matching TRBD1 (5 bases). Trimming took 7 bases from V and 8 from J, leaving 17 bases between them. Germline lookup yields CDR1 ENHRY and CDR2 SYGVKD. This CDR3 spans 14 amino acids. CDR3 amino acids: CAITSGLSGEKLFF. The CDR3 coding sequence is TGTGCCATCACCTCGGGGCTGTCGGGCGAAAAACTGTTTTTT.

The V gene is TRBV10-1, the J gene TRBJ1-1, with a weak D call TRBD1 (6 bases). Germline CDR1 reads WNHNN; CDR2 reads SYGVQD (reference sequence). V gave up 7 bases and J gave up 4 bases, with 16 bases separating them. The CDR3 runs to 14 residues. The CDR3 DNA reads TGCGCCAGCACTGCCGGGGGGCCGGGCACTGAAGCTTTCTTT. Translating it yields CASTAGGPGTEAFF.

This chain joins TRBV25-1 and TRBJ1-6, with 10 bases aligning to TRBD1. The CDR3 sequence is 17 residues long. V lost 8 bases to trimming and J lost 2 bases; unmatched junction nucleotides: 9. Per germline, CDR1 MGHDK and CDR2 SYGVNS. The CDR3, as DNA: TGTGCCAGCCACCCGGGACAGGGGACGGCCTATAATTCACCCCTCCACTTT. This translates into CASHPGQGTAYNSPLHF.

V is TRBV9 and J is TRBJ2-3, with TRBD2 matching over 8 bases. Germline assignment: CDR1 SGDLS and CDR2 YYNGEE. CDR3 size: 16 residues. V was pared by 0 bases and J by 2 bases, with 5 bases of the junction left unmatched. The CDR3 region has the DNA TGTGCCAGCAGCGTAGGTCCAGCGGGGGACACAGATACGCAGTATTTT. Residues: CASSVGPAGDTDTQYF.

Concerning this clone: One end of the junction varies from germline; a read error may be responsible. Here the CDR3 reads CASSLAIQGADGYTF. CDR3 DNA sequence: TGTGCCAGCAGCTTAGCTATACAGGGGGCGGATGGTTACACCTTC. The chain recombines TRBV7-2 with TRBJ1-2, with 9 bases lining up with TRBD1. The CDR3 has 15 residues. Germline values: CDR1 SGHTA, CDR2 FQGNSA.

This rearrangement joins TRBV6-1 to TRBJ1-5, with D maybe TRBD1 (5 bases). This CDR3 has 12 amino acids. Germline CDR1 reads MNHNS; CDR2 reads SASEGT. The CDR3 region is CASGGGNQPQHF. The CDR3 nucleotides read TGTGCAAGCGGGGGGGGCAATCAGCCCCAGCATTTT.

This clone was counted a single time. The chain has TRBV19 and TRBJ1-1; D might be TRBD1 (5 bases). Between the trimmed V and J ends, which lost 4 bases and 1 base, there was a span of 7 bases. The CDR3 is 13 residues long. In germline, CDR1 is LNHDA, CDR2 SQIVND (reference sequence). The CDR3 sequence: CASSTTGNTEAFF. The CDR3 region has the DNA TGTGCCAGTAGTACCACAGGGAACACTGAAGCTTTCTTT.

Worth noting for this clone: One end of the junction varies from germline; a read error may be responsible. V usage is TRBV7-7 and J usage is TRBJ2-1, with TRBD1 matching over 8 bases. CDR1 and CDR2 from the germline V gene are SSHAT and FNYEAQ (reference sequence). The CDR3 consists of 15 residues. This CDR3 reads CASSTGQGASNEQFF. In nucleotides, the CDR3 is TGTGCTAGCAGCACCGGACAGGGCGCGAGCAATGAGCAGTTCTTC.

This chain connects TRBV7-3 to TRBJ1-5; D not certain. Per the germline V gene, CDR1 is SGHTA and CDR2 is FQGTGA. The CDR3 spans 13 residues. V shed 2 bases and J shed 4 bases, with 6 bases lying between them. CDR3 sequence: CASSLGVNQPQHF. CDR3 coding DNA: TGTGCCAGCAGCTTAGGGGTTAATCAGCCCCAGCATTTT.

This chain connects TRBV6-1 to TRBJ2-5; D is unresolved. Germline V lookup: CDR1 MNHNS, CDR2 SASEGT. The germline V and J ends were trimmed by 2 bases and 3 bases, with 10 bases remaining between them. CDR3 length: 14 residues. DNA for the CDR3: TGTGCCAGCAGTGAAATGTTGGGGAAAGAGACCCAGTACTTC. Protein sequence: CASSEMLGKETQYF.

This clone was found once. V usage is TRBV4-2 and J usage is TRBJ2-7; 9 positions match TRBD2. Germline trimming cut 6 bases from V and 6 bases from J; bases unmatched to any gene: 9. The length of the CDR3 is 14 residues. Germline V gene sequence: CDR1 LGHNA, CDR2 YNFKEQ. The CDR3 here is CASSPGREGLEQYF. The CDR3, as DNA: TGTGCCAGCAGTCCGGGGCGGGAGGGCCTCGAGCAGTACTTC.